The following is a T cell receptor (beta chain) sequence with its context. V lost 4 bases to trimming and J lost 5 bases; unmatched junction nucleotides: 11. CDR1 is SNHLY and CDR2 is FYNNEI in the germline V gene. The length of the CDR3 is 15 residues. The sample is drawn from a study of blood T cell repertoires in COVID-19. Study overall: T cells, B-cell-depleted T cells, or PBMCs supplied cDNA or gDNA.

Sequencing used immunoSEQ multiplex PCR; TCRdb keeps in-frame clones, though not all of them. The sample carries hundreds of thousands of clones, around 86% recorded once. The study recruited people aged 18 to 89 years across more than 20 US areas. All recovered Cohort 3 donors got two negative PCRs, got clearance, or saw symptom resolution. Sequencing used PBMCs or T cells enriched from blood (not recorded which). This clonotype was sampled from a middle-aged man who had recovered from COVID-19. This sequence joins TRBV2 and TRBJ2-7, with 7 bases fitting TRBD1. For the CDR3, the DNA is TGTGCCAGCAGTGGATCCTTACAGGGGAGCAACGAGCAGTACTTC. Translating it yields CASSGSLQGSNEQYF.